The T cell receptor (beta chain) described here comes from a study of shared clonotypes between healthy human individuals. CD45RO-negative cells were positively selected for CCR7, leaving out terminally differentiated effector memory CD45RA+ cells. Sorted-subset replicate PCR reactions contained around 220 ng DNA, corresponding to approximately 30,000 T cell genomes. The repertoire was sequenced with immunoSEQ multiplex PCR; TCRdb's copy has only in-frame clones and lacks some. The profile shows about 1,900,000 clones, about 95% of them singletons. Sequenced sample: naive CD8+ T cells sorted from blood. The source of this sequence is a man between 18 and 29 years old in good health.

In DNA form, the CDR3 reads TGTGCCAGCAGCGTAGAAAATGGCGGGACGGGAGATACGCAGTATTTT. Translating gives CASSVENGGTGDTQYF. J is TRBJ2-3 and V is TRBV9, with D possibly matching TRBD2 (6 bases). The V and J ends lost 0 bases and 5 bases respectively, with 16 bases between them. The CDR3 is 16 amino acids. Germline CDR1 reads SGDLS; CDR2 reads YYNGEE.